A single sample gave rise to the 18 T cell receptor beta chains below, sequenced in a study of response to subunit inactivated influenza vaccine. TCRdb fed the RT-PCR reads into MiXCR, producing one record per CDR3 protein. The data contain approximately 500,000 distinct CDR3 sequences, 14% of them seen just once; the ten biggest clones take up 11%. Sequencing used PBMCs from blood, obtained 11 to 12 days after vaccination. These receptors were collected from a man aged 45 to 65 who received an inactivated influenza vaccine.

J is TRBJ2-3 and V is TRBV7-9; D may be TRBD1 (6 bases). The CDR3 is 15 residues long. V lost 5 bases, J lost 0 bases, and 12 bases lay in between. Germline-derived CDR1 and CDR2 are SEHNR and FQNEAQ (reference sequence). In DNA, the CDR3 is TGTGCCAGCAGCAAGGGGGTTTCTAGCACAGATACGCAGTATTTT. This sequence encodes CASSKGVSSTDTQYF.

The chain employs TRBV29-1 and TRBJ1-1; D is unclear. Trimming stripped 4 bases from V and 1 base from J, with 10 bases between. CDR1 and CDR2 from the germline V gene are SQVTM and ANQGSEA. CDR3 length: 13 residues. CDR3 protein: CSVVKAANTEAFF. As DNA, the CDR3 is TGCAGCGTTGTGAAAGCAGCGAACACTGAAGCTTTCTTT.

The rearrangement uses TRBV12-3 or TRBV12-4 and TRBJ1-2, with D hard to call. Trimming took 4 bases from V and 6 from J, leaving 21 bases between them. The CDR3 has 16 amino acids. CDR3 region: CASSSTQPGRQDGYTF. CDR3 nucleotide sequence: TGTGCCAGCAGTTCAACCCAACCCGGCCGGCAGGATGGCTACACCTTC.

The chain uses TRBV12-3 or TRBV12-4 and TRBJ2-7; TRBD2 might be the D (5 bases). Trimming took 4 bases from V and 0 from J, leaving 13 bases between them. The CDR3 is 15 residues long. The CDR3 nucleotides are TGTGCCAGCAGTTGGATGGCCAGCGGCTCCTACGAGCAGTACTTC. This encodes CASSWMASGSYEQYF.

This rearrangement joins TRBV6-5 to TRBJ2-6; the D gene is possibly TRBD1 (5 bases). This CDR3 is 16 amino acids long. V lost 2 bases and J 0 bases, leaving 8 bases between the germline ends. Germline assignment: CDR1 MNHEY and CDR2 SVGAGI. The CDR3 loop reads CASSYTGSSGANVLTF. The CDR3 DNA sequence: TGTGCCAGCAGTTACACAGGTTCCTCTGGGGCCAACGTCCTGACTTTC.

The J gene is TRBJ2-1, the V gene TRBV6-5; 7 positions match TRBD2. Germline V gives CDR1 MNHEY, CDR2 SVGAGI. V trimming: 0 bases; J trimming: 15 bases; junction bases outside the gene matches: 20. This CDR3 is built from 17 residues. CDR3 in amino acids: CASSYSSREPWGGTWFF. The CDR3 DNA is TGTGCCAGCAGTTACTCGAGCCGAGAACCCTGGGGGGGGACTTGGTTCTTC.

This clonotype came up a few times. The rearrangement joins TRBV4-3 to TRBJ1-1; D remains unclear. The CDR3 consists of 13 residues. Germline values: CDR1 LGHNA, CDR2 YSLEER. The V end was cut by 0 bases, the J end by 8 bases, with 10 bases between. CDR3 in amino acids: CASSQDFAREAFF. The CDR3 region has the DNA TGCGCCAGCAGCCAAGATTTCGCTCGAGAAGCTTTCTTT.

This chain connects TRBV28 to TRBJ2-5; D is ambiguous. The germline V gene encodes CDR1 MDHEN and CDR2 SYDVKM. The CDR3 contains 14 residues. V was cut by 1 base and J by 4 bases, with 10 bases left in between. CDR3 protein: CASSLYTDGETQYF. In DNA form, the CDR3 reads TGTGCCAGCAGTTTATACACGGACGGAGAGACCCAGTACTTC.

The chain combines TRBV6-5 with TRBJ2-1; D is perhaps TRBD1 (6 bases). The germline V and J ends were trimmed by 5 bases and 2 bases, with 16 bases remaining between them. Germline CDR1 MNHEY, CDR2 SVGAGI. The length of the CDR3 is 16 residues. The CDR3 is CASSHRAYPTYNEQFF. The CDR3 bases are TGTGCCAGCAGTCACAGGGCCTACCCTACCTACAATGAGCAGTTCTTC.

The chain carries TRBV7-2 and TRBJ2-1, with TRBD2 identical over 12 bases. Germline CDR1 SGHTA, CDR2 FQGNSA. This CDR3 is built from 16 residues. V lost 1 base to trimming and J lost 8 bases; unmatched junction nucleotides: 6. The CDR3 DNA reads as TGTGCCAGCAGCTTAGAGACTAGCGGGAGTGTCTATGAGCAGTTCTTC. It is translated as CASSLETSGSVYEQFF.

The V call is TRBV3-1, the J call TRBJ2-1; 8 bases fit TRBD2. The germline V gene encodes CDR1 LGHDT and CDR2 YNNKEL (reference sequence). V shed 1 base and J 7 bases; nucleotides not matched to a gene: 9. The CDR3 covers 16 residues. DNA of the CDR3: TGTGCCAGCAGCCAAGTCCGGGGGGGCCTTGAGAATGAGCAGTTCTTC. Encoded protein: CASSQVRGGLENEQFF.

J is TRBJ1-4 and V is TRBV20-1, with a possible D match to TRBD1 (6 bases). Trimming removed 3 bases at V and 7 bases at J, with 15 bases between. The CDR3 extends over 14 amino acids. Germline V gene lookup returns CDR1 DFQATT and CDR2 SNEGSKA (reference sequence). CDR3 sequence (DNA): TGCAGTGCTAGCCCTACAGGGCTGTTTGAAAAACTGTTTTTT. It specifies CSASPTGLFEKLFF.

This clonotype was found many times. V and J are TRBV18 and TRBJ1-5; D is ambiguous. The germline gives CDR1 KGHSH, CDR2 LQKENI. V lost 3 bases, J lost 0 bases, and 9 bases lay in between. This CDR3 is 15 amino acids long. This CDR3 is CASSPGGPSNQPQHF. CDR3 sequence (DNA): TGTGCCAGCTCACCTGGAGGGCCTAGCAATCAGCCCCAGCATTTT.

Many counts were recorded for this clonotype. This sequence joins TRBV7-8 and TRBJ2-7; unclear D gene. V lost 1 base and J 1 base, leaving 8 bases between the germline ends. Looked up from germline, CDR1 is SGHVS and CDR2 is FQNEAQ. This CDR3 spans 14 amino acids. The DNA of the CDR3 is TGTGCCAGCAGCTTAGGTGCCGTTTCCTACGAGCAGTACTTC. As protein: CASSLGAVSYEQYF.

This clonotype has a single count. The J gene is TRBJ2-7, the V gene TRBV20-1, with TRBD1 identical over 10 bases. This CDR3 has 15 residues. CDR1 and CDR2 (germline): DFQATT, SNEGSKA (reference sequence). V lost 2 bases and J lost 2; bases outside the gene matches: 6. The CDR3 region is CSARRRDRGTYEQYF. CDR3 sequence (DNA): TGCAGTGCTAGACGCCGGGACAGGGGAACCTACGAGCAGTACTTC.

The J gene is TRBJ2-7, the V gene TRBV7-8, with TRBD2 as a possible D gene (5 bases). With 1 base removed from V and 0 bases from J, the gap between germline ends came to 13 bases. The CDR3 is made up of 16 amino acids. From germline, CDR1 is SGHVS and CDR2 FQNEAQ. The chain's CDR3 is CASSLEGGGYSYEQYF. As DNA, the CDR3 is TGTGCCAGCAGCTTAGAGGGCGGAGGATACTCCTACGAGCAGTACTTC. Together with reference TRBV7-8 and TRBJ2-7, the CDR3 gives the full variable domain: GAGVSQSPRYKVAKRGQDVALRCDPISGHVSLFWYQQALGQGPEFLTYFQNEAQLDKSGLPSDRFFAERPEGSVSTLKIQRTQQEDSAVYLCASSLEGGGYSYEQYFGPGTRLTVT.

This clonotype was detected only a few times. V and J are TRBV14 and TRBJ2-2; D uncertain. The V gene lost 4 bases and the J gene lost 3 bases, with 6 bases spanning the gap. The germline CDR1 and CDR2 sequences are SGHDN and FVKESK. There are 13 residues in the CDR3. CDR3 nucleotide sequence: TGTGCCAGCAGCCCATACTACACCGGGGAGCTGTTTTTT. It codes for CASSPYYTGELFF.

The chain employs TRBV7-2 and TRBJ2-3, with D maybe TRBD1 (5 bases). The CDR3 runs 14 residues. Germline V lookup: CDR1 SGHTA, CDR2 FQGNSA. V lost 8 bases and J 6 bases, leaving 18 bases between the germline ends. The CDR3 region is CASGQYLGPDTQYF. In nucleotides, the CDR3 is TGTGCCAGCGGTCAATATCTGGGGCCGGATACGCAGTATTTT.